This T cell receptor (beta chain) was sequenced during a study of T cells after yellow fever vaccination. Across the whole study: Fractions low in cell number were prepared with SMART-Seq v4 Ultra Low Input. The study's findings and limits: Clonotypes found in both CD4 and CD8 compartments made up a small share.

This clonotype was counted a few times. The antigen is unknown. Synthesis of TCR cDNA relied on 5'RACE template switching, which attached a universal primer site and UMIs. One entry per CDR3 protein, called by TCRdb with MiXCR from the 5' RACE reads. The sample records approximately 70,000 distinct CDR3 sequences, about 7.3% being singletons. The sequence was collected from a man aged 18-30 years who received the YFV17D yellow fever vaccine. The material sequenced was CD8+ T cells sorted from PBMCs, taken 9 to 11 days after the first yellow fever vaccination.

Here the CDR3 DNA reads TGTGCCAGCAGCTCTCCTGGGACTAGCGGGGGGGCCTTAGATACGCAGTATTTT. Its protein is CASSSPGTSGGALDTQYF. The V and J genes are TRBV11-1 and TRBJ2-3; 16 positions agree with TRBD2. This CDR3 spans 18 amino acids. Trimming removed 4 bases from V and 5 bases from J; junction bases left unmatched: 9. In germline, CDR1 is SGHAT, CDR2 FQDESV (reference sequence).